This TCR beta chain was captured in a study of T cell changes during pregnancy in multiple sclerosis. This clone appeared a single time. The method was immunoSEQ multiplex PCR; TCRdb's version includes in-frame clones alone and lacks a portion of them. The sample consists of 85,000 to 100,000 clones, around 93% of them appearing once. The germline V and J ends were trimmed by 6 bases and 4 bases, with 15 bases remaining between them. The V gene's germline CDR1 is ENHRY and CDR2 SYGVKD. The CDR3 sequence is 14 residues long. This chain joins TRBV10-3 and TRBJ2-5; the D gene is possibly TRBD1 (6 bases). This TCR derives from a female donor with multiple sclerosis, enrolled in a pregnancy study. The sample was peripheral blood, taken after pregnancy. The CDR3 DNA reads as TGTGCCATCAGGGGGGCCTATCGGGGAGAGACCCAGTACTTC. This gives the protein CAIRGAYRGETQYF.